A selection of T cell receptor beta chains follows, all from one sample in a study of blood T cell repertoires in COVID-19. TCRdb's copy holds only in-frame clones and misses some; the assay was immunoSEQ multiplex PCR. The table has over 200,000 clones, around nine tenths seen once; the top ten hold roughly 6.2%. The sequenced sample was peripheral blood. These receptors came from a man aged 55 to 70 who had recovered from COVID-19. Each CDR3 is given with its conserved first and last residue.

J | V | CDR3
TRBJ2-5 | TRBV24-1 | CATSELTSGGETQYF
TRBJ2-7 | TRBV10-3 | CAISDMGSSYEQYF
TRBJ1-1 | TRBV30 | CAWSKRARLNTEAFF
TRBJ1-2 | TRBV27 | CASSFGSRGYGYTF
TRBJ1-5 | TRBV10-3 | CAIRAGTNQPQHF
TRBJ2-1 | TRBV6-5 | CASSRAGVKNEQFF
TRBJ2-1 | TRBV11-3 | CASSLSQREGNEQFF
TRBJ2-1 | TRBV24-1 | CATSGFGRISHNEQFF
TRBJ1-3 | TRBV10-3 | CAIRADSRSGNTIYF
TRBJ1-2 | TRBV2 | CASSEEDSYGYTF
TRBJ2-1 | TRBV19 | CASRRAGEQFF
TRBJ1-1 | TRBV27 | CASSFHDRGPLAFF
TRBJ2-6 | TRBV24-1 | CATSGGSGANVLTF
TRBJ2-1 | TRBV5-1 | CASRPGTSNNEQFF
TRBJ2-3 | TRBV12-3/TRBV12-4 | CASSKQGTDTQYF
TRBJ1-4 | TRBV18 | CASSPRTGPNEKLFF
TRBJ1-5 | TRBV19 | CASTRLDYSNQPQHF
TRBJ2-5 | TRBV5-4 | CASSPAPGQGSFETQYF
TRBJ2-3 | TRBV29-1 | CSVGTGQATDTQYF
TRBJ1-1 | TRBV3-1/TRBV3-2 | CASSLVGSNTEAFF
TRBJ2-7 | TRBV5-1 | CASSLGTGVSYEQYF
TRBJ2-7 | TRBV11-1 | CASSSPDRATYEQYF
TRBJ1-2 | TRBV23-1 | CASSQGRAVCNYGYTF
TRBJ1-5 | TRBV18 | CASSDDRDQPQHF
TRBJ1-1 | TRBV9 | CASRPPGGAGTEAFF
TRBJ2-3 | TRBV5-1 | CASARGRIDTQYF
TRBJ2-5 | TRBV30 | CAYARAKFGLYQETQYF
TRBJ2-1 | TRBV5-1 | CASRFSEGEQFF
TRBJ1-2 | TRBV6-5 | CASSSNGVSRAYGYTF
TRBJ1-1 | TRBV5-4 | CASSTPRELNTEAFF
TRBJ2-7 | TRBV9 | CASSVEASGKEQYF